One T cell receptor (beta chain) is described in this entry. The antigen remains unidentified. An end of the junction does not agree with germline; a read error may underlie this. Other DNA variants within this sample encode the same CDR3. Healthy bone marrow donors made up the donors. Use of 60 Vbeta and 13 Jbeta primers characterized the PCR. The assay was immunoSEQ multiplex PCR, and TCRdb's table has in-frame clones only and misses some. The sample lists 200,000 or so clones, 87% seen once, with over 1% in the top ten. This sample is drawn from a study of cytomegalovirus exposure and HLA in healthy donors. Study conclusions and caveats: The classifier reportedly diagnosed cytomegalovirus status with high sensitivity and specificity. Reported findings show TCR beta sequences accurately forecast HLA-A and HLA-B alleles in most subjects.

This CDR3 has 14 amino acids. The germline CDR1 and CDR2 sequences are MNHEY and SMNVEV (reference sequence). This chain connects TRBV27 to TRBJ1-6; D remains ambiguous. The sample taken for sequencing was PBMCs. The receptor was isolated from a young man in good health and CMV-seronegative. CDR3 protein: CASSSSSYNSPLHF. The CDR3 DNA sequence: TGTGCTAGCAGTTCGAGTTCCTATAATTCACCCCTCCACTTT.